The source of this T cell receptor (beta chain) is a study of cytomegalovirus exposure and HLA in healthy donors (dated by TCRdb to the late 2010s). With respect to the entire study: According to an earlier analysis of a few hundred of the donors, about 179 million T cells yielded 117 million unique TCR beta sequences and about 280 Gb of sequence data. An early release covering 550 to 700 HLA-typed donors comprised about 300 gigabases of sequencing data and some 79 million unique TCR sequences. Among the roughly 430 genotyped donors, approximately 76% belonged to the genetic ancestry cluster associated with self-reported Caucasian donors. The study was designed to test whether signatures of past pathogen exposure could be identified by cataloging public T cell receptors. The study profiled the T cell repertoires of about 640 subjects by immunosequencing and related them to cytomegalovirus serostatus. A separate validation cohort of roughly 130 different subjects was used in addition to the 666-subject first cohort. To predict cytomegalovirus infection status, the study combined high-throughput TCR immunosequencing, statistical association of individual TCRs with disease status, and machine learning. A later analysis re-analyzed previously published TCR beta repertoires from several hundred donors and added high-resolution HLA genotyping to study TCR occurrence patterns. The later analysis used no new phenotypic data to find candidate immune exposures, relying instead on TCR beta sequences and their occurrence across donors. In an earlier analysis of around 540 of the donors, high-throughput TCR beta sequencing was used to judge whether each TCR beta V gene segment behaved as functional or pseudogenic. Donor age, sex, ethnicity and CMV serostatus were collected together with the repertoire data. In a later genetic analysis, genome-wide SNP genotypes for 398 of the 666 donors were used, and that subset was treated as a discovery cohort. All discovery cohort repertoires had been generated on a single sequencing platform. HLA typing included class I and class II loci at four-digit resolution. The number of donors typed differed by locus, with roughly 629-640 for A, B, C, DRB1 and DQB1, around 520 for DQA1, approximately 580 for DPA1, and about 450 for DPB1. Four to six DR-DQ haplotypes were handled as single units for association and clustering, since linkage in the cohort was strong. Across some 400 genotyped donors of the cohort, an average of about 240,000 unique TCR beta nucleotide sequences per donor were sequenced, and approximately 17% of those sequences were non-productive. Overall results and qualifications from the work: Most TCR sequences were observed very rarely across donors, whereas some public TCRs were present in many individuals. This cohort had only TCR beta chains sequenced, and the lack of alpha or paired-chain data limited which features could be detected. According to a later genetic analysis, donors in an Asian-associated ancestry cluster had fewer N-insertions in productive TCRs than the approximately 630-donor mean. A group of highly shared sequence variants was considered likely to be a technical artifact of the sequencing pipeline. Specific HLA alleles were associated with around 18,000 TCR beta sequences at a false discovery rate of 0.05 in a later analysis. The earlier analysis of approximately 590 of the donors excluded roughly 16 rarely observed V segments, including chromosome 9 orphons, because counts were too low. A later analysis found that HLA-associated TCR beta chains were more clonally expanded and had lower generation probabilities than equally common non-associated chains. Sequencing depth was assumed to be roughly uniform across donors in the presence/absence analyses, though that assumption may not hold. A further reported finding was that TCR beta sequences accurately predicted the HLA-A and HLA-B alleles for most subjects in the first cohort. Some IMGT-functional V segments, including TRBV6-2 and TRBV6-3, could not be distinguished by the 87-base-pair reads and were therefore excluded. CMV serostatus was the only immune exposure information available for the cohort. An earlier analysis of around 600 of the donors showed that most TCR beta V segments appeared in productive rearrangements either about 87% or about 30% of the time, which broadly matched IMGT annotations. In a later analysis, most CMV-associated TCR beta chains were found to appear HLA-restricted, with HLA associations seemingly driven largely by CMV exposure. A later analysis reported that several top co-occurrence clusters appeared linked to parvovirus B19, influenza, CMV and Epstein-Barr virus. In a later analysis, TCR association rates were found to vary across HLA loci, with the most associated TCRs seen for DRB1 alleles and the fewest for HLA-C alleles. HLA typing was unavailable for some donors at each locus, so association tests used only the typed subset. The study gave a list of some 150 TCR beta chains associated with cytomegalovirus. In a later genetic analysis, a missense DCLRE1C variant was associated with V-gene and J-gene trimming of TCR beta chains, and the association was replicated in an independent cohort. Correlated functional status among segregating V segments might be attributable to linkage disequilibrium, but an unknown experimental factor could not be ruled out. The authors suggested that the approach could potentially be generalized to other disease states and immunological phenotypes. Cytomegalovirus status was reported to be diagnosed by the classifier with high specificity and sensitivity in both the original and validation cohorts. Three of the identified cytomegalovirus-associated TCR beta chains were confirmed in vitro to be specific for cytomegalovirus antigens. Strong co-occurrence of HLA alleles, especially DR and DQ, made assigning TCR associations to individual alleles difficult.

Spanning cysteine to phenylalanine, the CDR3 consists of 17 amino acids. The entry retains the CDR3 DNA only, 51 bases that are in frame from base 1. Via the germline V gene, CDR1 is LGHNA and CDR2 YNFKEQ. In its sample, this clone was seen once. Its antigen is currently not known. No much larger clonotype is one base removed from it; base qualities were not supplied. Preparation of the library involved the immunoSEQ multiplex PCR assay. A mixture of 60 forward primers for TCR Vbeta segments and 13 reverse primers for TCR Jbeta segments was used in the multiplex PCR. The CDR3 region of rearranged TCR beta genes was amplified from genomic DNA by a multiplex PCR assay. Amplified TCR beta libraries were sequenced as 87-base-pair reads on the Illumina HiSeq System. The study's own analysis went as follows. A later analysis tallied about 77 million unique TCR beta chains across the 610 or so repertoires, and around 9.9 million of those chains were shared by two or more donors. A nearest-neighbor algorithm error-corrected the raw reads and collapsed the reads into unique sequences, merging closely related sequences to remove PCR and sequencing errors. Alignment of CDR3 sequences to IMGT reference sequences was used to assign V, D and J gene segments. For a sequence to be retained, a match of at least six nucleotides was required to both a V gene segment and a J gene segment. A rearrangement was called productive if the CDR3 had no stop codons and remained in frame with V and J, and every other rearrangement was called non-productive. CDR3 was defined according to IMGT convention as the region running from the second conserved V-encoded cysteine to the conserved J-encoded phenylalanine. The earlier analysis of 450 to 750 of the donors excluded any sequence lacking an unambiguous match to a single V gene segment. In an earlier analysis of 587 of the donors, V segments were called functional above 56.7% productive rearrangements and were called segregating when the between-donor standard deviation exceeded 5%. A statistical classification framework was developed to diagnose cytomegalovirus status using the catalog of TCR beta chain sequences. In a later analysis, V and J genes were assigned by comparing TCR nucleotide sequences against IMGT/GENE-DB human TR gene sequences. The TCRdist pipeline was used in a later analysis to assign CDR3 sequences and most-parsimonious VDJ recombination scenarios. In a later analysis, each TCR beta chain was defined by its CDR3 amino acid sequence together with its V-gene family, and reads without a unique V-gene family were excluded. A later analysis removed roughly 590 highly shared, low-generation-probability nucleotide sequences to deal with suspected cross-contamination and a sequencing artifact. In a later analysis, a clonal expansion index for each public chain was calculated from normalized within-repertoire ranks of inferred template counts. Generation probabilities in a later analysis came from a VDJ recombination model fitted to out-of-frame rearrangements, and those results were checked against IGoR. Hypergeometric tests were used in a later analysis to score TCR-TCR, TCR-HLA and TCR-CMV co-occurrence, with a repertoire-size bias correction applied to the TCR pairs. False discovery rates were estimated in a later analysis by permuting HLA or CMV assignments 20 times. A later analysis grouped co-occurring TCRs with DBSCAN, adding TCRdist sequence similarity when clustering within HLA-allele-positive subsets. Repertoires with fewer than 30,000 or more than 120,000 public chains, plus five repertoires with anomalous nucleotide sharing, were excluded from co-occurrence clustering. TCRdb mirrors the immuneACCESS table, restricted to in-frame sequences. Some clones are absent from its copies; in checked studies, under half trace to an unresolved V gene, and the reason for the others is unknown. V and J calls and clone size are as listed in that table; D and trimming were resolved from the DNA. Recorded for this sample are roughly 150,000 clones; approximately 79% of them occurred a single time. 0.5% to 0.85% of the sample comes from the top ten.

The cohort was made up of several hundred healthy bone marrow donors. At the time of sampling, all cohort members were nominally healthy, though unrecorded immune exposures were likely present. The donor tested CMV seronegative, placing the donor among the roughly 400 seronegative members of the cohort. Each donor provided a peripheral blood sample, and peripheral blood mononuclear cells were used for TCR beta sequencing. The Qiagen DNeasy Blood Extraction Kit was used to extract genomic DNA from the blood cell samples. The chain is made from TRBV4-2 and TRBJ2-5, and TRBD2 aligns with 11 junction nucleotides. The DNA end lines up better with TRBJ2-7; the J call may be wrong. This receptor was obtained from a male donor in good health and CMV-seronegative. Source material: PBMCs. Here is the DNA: TGTGCCAGCAGCCAAGATAGGACTAGCGGGCTCTCTTACGAGCAGTACTTC. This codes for CASSQDRTSGLSYEQYF.